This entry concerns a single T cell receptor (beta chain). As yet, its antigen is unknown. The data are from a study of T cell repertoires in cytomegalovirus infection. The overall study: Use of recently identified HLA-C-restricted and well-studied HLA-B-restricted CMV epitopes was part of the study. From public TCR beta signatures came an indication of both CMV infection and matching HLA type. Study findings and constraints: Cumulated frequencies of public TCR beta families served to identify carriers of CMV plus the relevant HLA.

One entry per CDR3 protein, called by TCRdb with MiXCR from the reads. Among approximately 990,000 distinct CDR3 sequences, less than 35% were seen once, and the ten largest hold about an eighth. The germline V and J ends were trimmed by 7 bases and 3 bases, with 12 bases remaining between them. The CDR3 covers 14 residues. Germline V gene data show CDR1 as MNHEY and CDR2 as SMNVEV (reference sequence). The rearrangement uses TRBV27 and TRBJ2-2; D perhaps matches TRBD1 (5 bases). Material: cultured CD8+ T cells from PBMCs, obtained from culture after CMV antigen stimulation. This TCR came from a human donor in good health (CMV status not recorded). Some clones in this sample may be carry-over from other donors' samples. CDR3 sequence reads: CASTQIGDTGELFF. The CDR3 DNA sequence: TGTGCCAGCACTCAGATAGGGGACACCGGGGAGCTGTTTTTT.